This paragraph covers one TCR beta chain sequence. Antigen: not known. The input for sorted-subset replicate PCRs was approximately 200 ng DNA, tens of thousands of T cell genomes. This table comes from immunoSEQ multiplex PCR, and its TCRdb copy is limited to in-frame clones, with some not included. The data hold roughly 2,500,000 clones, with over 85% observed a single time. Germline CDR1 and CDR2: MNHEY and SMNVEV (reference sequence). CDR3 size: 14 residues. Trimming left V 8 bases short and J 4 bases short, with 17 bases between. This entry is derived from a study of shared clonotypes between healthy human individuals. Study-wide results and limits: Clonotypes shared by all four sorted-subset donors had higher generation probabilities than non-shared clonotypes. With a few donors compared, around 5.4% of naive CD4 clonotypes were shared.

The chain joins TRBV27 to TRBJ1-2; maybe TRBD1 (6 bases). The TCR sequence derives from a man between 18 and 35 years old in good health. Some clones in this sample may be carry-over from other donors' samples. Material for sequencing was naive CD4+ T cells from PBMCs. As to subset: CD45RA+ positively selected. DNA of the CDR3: TGTGCCAGCGGGCTTACAGGGTATCGCTATGGCTACACCTTC. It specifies CASGLTGYRYGYTF.